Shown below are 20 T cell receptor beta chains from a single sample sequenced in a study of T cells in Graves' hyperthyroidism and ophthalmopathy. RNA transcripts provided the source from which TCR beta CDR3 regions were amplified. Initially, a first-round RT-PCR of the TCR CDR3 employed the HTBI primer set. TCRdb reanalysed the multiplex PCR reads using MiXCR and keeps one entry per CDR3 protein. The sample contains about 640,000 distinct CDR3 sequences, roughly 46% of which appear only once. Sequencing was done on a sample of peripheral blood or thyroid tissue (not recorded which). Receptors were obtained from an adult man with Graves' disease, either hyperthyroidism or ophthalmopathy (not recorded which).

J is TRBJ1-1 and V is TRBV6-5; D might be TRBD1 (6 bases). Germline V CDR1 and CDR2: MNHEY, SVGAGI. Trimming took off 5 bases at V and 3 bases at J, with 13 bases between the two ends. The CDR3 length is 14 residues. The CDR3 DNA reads TGTGCCAGCAGTATATCAAGGACAGACACTGAAGCTTTCTTT. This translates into CASSISRTDTEAFF.

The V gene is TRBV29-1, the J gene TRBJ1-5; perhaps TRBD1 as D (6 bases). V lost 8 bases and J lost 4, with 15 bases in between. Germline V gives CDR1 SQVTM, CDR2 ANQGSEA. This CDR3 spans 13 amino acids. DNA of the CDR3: TGCAGCTTAGGGCAGGGGTGGAATCAGCCCCAGCATTTT. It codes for CSLGQGWNQPQHF.

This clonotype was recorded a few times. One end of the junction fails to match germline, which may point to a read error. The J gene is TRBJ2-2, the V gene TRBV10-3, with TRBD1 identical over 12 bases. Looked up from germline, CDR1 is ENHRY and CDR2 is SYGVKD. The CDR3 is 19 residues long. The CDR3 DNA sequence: TGTGCCATCACTGAGGACTGGTTGACCGGGACAGGGGGCAGCGGGGAGCTGTTTTTT. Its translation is CAITEDWLTGTGGSGELFF.

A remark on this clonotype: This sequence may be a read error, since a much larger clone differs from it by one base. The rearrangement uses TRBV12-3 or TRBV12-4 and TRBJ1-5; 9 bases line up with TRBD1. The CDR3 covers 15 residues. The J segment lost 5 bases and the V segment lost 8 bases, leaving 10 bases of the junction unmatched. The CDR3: CASEGTGRTDQPQHF. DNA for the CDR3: TGTGCCAGCGAGGGGACAGGGAGGACGGATCAGCCCCAGCATTTT.

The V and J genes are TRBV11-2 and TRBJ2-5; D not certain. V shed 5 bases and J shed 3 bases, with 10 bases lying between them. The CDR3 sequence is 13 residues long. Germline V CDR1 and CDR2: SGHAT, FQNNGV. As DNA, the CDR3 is TGTGCCAGCAGCAGGTGGCAGGAAGAGACCCAGTACTTC. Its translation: CASSRWQEETQYF.

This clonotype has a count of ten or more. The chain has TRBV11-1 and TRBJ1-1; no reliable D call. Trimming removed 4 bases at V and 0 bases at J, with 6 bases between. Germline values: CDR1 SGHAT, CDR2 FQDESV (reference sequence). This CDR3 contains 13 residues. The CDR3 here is CASSSLLNTEAFF. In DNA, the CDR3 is TGTGCCAGCAGCTCCCTACTGAACACTGAAGCTTTCTTT.

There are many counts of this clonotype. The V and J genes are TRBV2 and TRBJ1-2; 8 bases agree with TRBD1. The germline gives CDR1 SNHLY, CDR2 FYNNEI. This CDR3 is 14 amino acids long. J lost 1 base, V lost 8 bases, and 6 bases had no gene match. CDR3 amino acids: CASFRDRSNYGYTF. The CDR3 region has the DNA TGTGCCAGCTTCCGGGACAGGAGTAACTATGGCTACACCTTC. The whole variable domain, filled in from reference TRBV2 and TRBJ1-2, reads EPEVTQTPSHQVTQMGQEVILRCVPISNHLYFYWYRQILGQKVEFLVSFYNNEISEKSEIFDDQFSVERPDGSNFTLKIRSTKLEDSAMYFCASFRDRSNYGYTFGSGTRLTVV.

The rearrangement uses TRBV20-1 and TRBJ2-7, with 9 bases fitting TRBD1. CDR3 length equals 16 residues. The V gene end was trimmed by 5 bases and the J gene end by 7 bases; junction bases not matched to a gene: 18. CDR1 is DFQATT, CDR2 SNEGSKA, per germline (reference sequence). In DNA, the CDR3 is TGCAGTGCTGGATCAACAGGGGGCGGGGGATCGGAAGAGCAGTACTTC. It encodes CSAGSTGGGGSEEQYF.

The CDR3 is CASSLWPENTIYF. Written as DNA, the CDR3 is TGCGCCAGCAGCTTGTGGCCGGAGAACACCATATATTTT. The chain couples TRBV5-1 to TRBJ1-3; unclear D gene. The V end lost 1 base, the J end lost 7 bases, and 9 bases lay between the germline ends. This CDR3 contains 13 residues. Germline CDR1 is SGHRS and CDR2 is YFSETQ.

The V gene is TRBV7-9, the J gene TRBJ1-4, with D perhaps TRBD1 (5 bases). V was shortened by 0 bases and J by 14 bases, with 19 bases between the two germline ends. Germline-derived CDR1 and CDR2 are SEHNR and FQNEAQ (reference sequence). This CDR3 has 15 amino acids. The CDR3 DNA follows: TGTGCCAGCAGCTTAGCGTCCCTGGTCTCGGAGGGGCTGTTTTTT. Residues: CASSLASLVSEGLFF.

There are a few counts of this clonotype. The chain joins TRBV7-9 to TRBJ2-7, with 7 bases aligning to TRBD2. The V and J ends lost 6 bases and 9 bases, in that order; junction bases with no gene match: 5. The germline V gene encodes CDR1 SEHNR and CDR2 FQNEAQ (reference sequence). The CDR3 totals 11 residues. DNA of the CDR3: TGTGCCAGCAGTTCCGGGGGGTGGCAGTACTTC. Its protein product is CASSSGGWQYF.

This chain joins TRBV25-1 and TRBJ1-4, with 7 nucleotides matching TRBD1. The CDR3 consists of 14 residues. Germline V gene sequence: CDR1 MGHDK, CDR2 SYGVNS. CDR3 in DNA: TGTGCTAGAGATATGGGGCAGGGGGATGAAAAACTGTTTTTT. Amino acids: CARDMGQGDEKLFF.

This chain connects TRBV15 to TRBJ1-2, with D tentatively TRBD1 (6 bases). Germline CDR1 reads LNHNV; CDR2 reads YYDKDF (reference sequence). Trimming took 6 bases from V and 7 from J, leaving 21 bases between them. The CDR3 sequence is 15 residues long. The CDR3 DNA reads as TGTGCCACCAGTCCCTCACTGGGGGCTGACTGTGGCTACACCTTC. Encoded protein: CATSPSLGADCGYTF.

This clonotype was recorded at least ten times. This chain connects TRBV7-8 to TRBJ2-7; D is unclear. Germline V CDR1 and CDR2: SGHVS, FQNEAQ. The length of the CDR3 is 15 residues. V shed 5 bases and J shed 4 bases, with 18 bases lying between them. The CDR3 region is CASSPERASAYEQYF. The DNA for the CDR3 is TGTGCCAGCAGCCCAGAAAGGGCTAGTGCGTACGAGCAGTACTTC.

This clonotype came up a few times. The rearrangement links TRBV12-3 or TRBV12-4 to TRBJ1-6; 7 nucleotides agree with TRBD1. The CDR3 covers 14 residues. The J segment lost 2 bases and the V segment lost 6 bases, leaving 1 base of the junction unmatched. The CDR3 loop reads CASRGGAYNSPLHF. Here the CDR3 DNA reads TGTGCCAGCAGAGGGGGCGCCTATAATTCACCCCTCCACTTT.

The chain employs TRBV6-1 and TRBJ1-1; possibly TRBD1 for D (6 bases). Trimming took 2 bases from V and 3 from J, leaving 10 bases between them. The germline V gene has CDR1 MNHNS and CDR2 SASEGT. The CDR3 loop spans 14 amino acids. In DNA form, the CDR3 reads TGTGCCAGCAGTGAAAGAGGGGGGGACACTGAAGCTTTCTTT. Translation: CASSERGGDTEAFF.

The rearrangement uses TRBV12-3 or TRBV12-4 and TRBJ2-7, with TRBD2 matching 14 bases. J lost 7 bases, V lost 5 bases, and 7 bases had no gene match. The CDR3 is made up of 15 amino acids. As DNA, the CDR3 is TGTGCCAGCAGTATGGGACTAGCGGGAGTGAGTGAGCAGTACTTC. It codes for CASSMGLAGVSEQYF.

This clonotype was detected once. CDR3 DNA: TGTGCCAGTAGTAACGGCGGTGACTCACCCCTCCACTTT. This codes for CASSNGGDSPLHF. This rearrangement joins TRBV9 to TRBJ1-6; D is undetermined. The germline CDR1 and CDR2 sequences are SGDLS and YYNGEE. This CDR3 has 13 amino acids. Trimming took off 8 bases at V and 10 bases at J, with 16 bases between the two ends.

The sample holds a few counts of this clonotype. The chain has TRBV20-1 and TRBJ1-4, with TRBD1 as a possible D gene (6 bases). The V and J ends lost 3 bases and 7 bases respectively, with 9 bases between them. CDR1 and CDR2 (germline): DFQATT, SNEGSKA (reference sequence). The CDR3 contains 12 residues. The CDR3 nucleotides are TGCAGTGCTAGGGGGGGCTTTGAAAAACTGTTTTTT. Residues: CSARGGFEKLFF.

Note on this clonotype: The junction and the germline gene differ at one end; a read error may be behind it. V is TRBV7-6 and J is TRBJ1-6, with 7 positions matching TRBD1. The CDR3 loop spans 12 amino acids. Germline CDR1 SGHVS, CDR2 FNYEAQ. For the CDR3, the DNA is TGTGCCAGCAGCCTAGGGAGGGGGCGCCTCGACTTT. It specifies CASSLGRGRLDF.